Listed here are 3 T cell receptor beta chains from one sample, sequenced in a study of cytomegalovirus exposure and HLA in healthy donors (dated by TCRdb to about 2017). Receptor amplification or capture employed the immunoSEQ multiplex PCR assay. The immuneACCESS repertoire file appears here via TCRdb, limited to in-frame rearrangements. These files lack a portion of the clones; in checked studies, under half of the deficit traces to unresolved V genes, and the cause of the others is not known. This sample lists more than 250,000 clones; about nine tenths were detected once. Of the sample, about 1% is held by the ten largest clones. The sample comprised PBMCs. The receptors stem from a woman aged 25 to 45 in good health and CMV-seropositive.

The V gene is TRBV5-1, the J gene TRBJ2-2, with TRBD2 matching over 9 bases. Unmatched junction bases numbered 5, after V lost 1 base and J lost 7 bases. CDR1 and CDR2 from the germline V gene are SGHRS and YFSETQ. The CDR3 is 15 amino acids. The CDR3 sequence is CASSLNAGGYGELFF. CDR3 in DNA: TGCGCCAGCAGCTTGAACGCGGGAGGGTACGGGGAGCTGTTTTTT. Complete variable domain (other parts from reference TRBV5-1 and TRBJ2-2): KAGVTQTPRYLIKTRGQQVTLSCSPISGHRSVSWYQQTPGQGLQFLFEYFSETQRNKGNFPGRFSGRQFSNSRSEMNVSTLELGDSALYLCASSLNAGGYGELFFGEGSRLTVL.

CDR3 sequence (DNA): TGCGCCAGCAGCCAGGTCATAGGGGTCACAGATACGCAGTATTTT. This codes for CASSQVIGVTDTQYF. The V call is TRBV4-3, the J call TRBJ2-3; tentative D call: TRBD1 (5 bases). In germline, CDR1 is LGHNA, CDR2 YSLEER. The CDR3 has 15 amino acids. V was clipped by 3 bases and J by 2 bases, with 12 bases between them.

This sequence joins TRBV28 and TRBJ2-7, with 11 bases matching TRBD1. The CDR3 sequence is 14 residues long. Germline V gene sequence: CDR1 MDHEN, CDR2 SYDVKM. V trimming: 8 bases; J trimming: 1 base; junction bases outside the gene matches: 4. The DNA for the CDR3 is TGTGCCAGCTGCGGACAGGGGGCTTCCTACGAGCAGTACTTC. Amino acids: CASCGQGASYEQYF.